The clone carrying this T cell receptor (beta chain) has more than one count but fewer than ten. Its target is unknown. The sample is drawn from a study of cytomegalovirus exposure and HLA in healthy donors. As for the study in general: Assignment to the Caucasian-associated ancestry cluster applied to 81% of the roughly 400 genotyped donors. Regarding the study as a whole: One cluster of highly shared sequence variants probably arose as a sequencing artifact. In a later analysis, several top co-occurrence clusters appeared linked to parvovirus B19, influenza, CMV and Epstein-Barr virus.

Vbeta (60) and Jbeta (13) primers were used in the PCR. Per the authors' pipeline: A later analysis tallied some 80 million unique TCR beta chains, about 11 million of them shared. Profiled with immunoSEQ multiplex PCR; TCRdb holds only in-frame clones, not every one. V and J calls plus clone size are reproduced from that table; the DNA served to infer D and trimming. This sample has some 140,000 clones, with around 74% found just once. The sequenced sample consisted of PBMCs. This TCR was sampled from a man aged 18 to 30 in good health and CMV-seronegative.

The CDR3 DNA reads as TGTGCCAGCAGCCAATCGGGGGGTGGAGGTCAGCCCCAGCATTTT. Encoded protein: CASSQSGGGGQPQHF. The rearrangement links TRBV16 to TRBJ1-5; D is perhaps TRBD1 (5 bases). The germline CDR1 and CDR2 sequences are KGHSY and FQNENV. The CDR3 is 15 amino acids. V lost 0 bases and J 6 bases, leaving 12 bases between the germline ends.